This passage covers 3 T cell receptor beta chains from one sample sequenced in a study of T-cell memory formation after mild COVID-19. TCRdb ran MiXCR on the 5' RACE reads and lists one entry per CDR3 protein. The repertoire holds 350,000 to 450,000 distinct CDR3 sequences, with 25% to 30% as singletons. The sample consisted of PBMCs or a T cell subset sorted from them (not recorded which). These receptors all stem from an adult woman who had mild COVID-19 (a few samples of this study predate the infection). Cell type and time point are not known.

This clonotype was seen a few times. The rearrangement joins TRBV7-2 to TRBJ2-7; TRBD2 matches 10 bases. Germline V gene lookup returns CDR1 SGHTA and CDR2 FQGNSA. The J segment lost 1 base and the V segment lost 0 bases, leaving 9 bases of the junction unmatched. This CDR3 region has 18 residues. The CDR3, as DNA: TGTGCCAGCAGCTTAGCGCCCAGCGGGAGGGCAGGATCCTACGAGCAGTACTTC. Translated: CASSLAPSGRAGSYEQYF. Variable domain in full (rest from reference TRBV7-2 and TRBJ2-7): GAGVSQSPSNKVTEKGKDVELRCDPISGHTALYWYRQSLGQGLEFLIYFQGNSAPDKSGLPSDRFSAERTGGSVSTLTIQRTQQEDSAVYLCASSLAPSGRAGSYEQYFGPGTRLTVT.

The rearrangement links TRBV27 to TRBJ2-2; no clear D gene. From germline, CDR1 is MNHEY and CDR2 SMNVEV (reference sequence). V lost 5 bases, J lost 6 bases, and 13 bases lay in between. This CDR3 comprises 14 residues. In DNA form, the CDR3 reads TGTGCCAGCAGTCTAGAACTATTATCCGGGGAGCTGTTTTTT. Translating it yields CASSLELLSGELFF.

The table lists this clonotype with a few counts. The rearrangement links TRBV5-1 to TRBJ1-1; no clear D. The CDR3 length is 14 residues. Germline-derived CDR1 and CDR2 are SGHRS and YFSETQ. Between the trimmed V and J ends, which lost 6 bases and 1 base, there was a span of 13 bases. The CDR3 coding sequence is TGCGCCAGCAAATTATTCTGGGGGAACACTGAAGCTTTCTTT. It translates to CASKLFWGNTEAFF. Complete variable domain (other parts from reference TRBV5-1 and TRBJ1-1): KAGVTQTPRYLIKTRGQQVTLSCSPISGHRSVSWYQQTPGQGLQFLFEYFSETQRNKGNFPGRFSGRQFSNSRSEMNVSTLELGDSALYLCASKLFWGNTEAFFGQGTRLTVV.